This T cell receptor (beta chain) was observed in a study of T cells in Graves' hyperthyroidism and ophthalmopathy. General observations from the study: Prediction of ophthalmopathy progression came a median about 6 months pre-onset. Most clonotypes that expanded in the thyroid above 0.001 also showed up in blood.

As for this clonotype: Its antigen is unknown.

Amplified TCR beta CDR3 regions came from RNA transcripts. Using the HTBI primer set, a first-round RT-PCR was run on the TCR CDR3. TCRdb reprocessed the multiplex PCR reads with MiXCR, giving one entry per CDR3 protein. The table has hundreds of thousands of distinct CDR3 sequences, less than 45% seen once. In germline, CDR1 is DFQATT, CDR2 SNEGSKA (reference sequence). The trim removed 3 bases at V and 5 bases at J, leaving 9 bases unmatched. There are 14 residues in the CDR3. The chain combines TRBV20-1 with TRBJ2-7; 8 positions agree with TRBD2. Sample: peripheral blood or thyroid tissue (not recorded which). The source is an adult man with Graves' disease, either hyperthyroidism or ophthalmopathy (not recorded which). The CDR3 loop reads CSARARTSIHEQYF. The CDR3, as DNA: TGCAGTGCTAGGGCCAGGACTAGCATCCACGAGCAGTACTTC.